In this sample, the clone carrying this TCR beta chain turned up many times. The antigen is unknown. This sample was taken from a study of early T cells in non-severe SARS-CoV-2 infection. Study context: Chains from this unsorted whole-blood bulk RNA could not be paired. Study-level results: Private and CD4 specificities were missed by VDJdb matching, skewed to anti-spike CD8.

Each single cDNA molecule received a unique molecular identifier. Via MiXCR, TCRdb re-called the 5' RACE reads, giving one row per CDR3 protein. The sample contains fewer than 65,000 distinct CDR3 sequences, around 8.3% of which appear only once. CDR3 length: 12 amino acids. The ends were cut back, 3 bases at V and 11 bases at J, with 12 bases in the middle. The V gene's germline CDR1 is SGHVS and CDR2 FQNEAQ. Sequences were derived from whole blood, sampled at baseline. The sequence was obtained from an adult who was a healthcare worker with PCR-confirmed SARS-CoV-2 infection or an uninfected control (not recorded which). V gene TRBV7-8 combines with J gene TRBJ2-3; tentatively, D is TRBD2 (5 bases). The CDR3 bases are TGTGCCAGCAGCTTGAGCAGCGGAGAGCAGTATTTT. Encoded protein: CASSLSSGEQYF.